This T cell receptor (beta chain) was captured by sequencing in a study of cytomegalovirus exposure and HLA in healthy donors. Overall study results and limits: Rare sequences made up most TCRs, while some public TCRs were found in many donors. The authors considered a cluster of highly shared sequence variants likely to be a sequencing artifact.

The CDR3 sequence is 16 residues long. The junction had 13 bases not matched to a gene; V was cut back by 5 bases and J by 5 bases. Germline V CDR1 and CDR2: GTSNPN, SVGIG (reference sequence). About this clone itself: Antigen specificity is unknown.

The PCR used 60 Vbeta and 13 Jbeta primers. Measured with immunoSEQ multiplex PCR; TCRdb has only the in-frame clones, and not every one. The table includes roughly 140,000 clones, 84% detected once. This TCR derives from a boy aged 2 to 9 in good health and CMV-seronegative. The sample consisted of PBMCs. V gene TRBV30 combines with J gene TRBJ1-1, with TRBD1 identical over 11 bases. Here the CDR3 DNA reads TGTGCCTGGGATAAAGGACAGGGGGCATCTCTAACTGAAGCTTTCTTT. Translation gives CAWDKGQGASLTEAFF.